This T cell receptor (beta chain) emerged from a study of regulatory T cells in long-lasting Graves disease (dated by TCRdb to 2020 to 2023). Looking at the study overall: Antithyroid drugs had been taken for less than 3 months by newly diagnosed Graves' disease patients. Persistent Graves' disease patients were compared with newly diagnosed Graves' disease patients by peripheral blood TCR sequencing and RNA sequencing. A total of 33 samples were covered by TCR sequencing, comprising some 13 persistent and around 20 newly diagnosed Graves' disease patients. The study was registered as a clinical trial and conducted in China. Findings and caveats that apply to the study as a whole: TRBV28, TRBJ1-2 and TRBJ2-5 were preferentially used in persistent disease, while TRBV20-1 and TRBJ2-1 were favored in newly diagnosed disease. The study examined only peripheral blood because the primary lesion, thyroid tissue, could not be accessed. Compared with newly diagnosed patients, persistent Graves' disease patients had lower TCR Shannon entropy and fewer highly expanded clones, which suggests clonal expansion. The authors acknowledged the small sample size as a limitation that may reduce accuracy. Patients with persistent disease shared more public clonotypes (fewer than 3,000) than newly diagnosed patients did (approximately 990). Only the TCR beta chain was sequenced and analyzed.

This clonotype was found many times. It lacks a known antigen. No base-level quality is on record; no much larger clone is a single base apart. From cysteine to phenylalanine, the CDR3 is 14 amino acids long. CDR3 DNA is the only sequence kept; it has 42 bases, read in frame from the first base. CDR1 and CDR2 are read off the germline V gene (reference sequence) as DFQATT and SNEGSKA. For this chain, trimming is 3 bases at the V end and 2 bases at the J end, and the number of junction bases without a gene match is 2. The time point label corresponds to: newly diagnosed GD, antithyroid drugs for less than 3 months. For both TCR sequencing and RNA sequencing, RNA was extracted from PBMCs using TRIzol. Graves' disease was diagnosed according to American Thyroid Association guidelines. Recruitment of patients was carried out at an endocrinology department in Xi'an, China. From each patient, around 9 milliliters of peripheral blood was collected into an EDTA anticoagulant tube. Ficoll Paque Plus density gradient separation was used to isolate PBMCs, and no additional T cell sorting was done. An Agilent 2100 Bioanalyzer and agarose gel were used to check RNA quality, and a NanoDrop 2000 was used to measure RNA concentration.

Library construction relied on multiplex PCR. These reads were obtained on an Illumina HiSeq 4000. TCR beta libraries were built with iRepertoire HTBI primers and Arm-PCR amplification of CDR3 regions. Before sequencing, the PCR products went through gel purification. The study's own analysis went as follows. Gene usage analysis of CDR3 amino acid clonotypes used the 60 to 80 TRBV and around 13 TRBJ segments found across samples. Filtered high-quality paired reads were merged into contigs using COPE and FqMerger. Contigs were aligned with BLAST to IMGT TRBV, TRBD and TRBJ reference genes, and CDR3 was defined per IMGT. Clonotypes above 0.1% frequency were classified as highly expanded clones. Shannon entropy was used to measure repertoire diversity, and the Gini coefficient was used to measure V-J evenness. A clonotype found in more than one individual was treated as public. TCRdb reran the public reads through fastp at Q25 and MiXCR, keeping productive beta chains. When rows share a CDR3 protein, they turn into one entry using the most common DNA and genes. TCRdb's processing, not the authors', yielded these V and J calls. Across this sample there are roughly 500,000 distinct CDR3 sequences, with approximately 13% seen only once. Clones ranked in the top ten supply over 7.5% of the sample.

These data also formed part of another study, on T cells in Graves' hyperthyroidism and ophthalmopathy. Looking at the second paper: A patient counted as having stable Graves' hyperthyroidism if no progression to ophthalmopathy occurred over 18 months of follow-up. The hyperthyroidism patients were between 18 and 65 years old and newly diagnosed, with a disease duration of less than 2 months. Any patient with an uncontrolled infection, another autoimmune disease, pregnancy or lactation was excluded. Clinical symptoms, serum thyroxine and TRAb, thyroid ultrasound, and orbital computed tomography formed the basis for the diagnoses. A first-round RT-PCR of the TCR CDR3 used the HTBI primer set with the Qiagen OneStep RT-PCR kit. Most expanded thyroid clonotypes (frequency above 0.001) were also detected in blood, suggesting blood repertoires may reflect thyroid immune responses. A model built on a 13 V-J signature distinguished ophthalmopathy from stable hyperthyroidism, reaching around 87% sensitivity and 81.08% specificity in cross-validation and 80%/75% in testing. During validation, the model predicted progression to ophthalmopathy a median of about 6.5 months ahead of onset, with around 71% sensitivity and 72% to 80% specificity. TCR V-J signatures able to tell the groups apart were searched for in a discovery cohort of more than 90 patients, of whom 43 had Graves' ophthalmopathy and around 57 had stable Graves' hyperthyroidism. Prospective prediction of ophthalmopathy was tested in an independent validation cohort consisting of some 20 hyperthyroidism patients and around 16 patients who later progressed to ophthalmopathy. The approximately 95 discovery patients were divided at random into training and test sets in a 7:3 ratio. The study also compared thyroid tissue and blood T-cell repertoires from about six Graves' hyperthyroidism patients. Following sampling, methimazole starting at 30 mg daily was given to hyperthyroidism patients, and high-dose intravenous methylprednisolone was given to ophthalmopathy patients. The libraries were constructed in a second round of multiplex PCR and then size-selected and purified. Paired-end sequencing of the libraries was performed with 100 bp reads on an Illumina HiSeq2000. SOAPnuke was used to process the raw data, throwing out any read that contained adapters or uncalled bases, had a mean Phred below 15, or lacked an exact constant-primer or identifier match. COPE v1.2.5 was used to merge the high-quality paired reads, and each unique nucleotide sequence was defined as a clonotype. Clonotypes were aligned to IMGT TRBV, TRBD and TRBJ reference segments using MiTCR v1.1. Analysis was restricted to V-J combinations with a frequency above 0.0001, which covered 98% to 99.2% of repertoires. The TCS score was defined as the ratio of F50 (clonal expansion) to E x V (chaos), calculated using BLOSUM62-based TCRdist between CDR3 peptides within each V-J. Welch's t-statistics and random forest reduced 500 to 650 V-J features to roughly 13, which were used in a naive Bayes classifier (R e1071). No statistical method was used to set the sample size in advance, and investigators knew the group allocation. According to the paper, TCR Vbeta CDR3 sequencing was carried out on about 140 peripheral blood samples, which came from fewer than 50 ophthalmopathy, around 75 hyperthyroidism and roughly 17 progressor patients.

Here the chain combines TRBV20-1 and TRBJ2-7; 12 bases in between match TRBD2. The source is a young man with Graves disease. Donor details come from another sample of the same person, matched by shared clones. This sample comprised peripheral blood mononuclear cells (PBMCs), obtained at new diagnosis, from a patient treated with antithyroid drugs. The encoded CDR3 is CSARGTSGPYEQYF. The DNA sequence is as follows: TGCAGTGCTAGGGGGACTAGCGGGCCCTACGAGCAGTACTTC.